This is a list of T cell receptor beta chains from one sample in a study of blood T cell repertoires in COVID-19. Sequencing used immunoSEQ multiplex PCR; TCRdb keeps in-frame clones, though not all of them. The sample has 77,000 or so clones, around 90% seen once. The source material was peripheral blood. The origin of the receptors is a man aged 45 to 65 with active COVID-19. Each CDR3 is given with its conserved first and last residue. Each record gives: J gene, V gene, CDR3 protein.

j_call: TRBJ1-1; v_call: TRBV6-1; cdr3_aa: CASSESGNTEAFF
j_call: TRBJ2-5; v_call: TRBV28; cdr3_aa: CASTYPGQGLETQYF
j_call: TRBJ1-4; v_call: TRBV7-6; cdr3_aa: CASSSSIRDYEKLFF
j_call: TRBJ1-4; v_call: TRBV6-6; cdr3_aa: CASSTGYSNEKLFF
j_call: TRBJ1-5; v_call: TRBV9; cdr3_aa: CASSQGSNQPQHF
j_call: TRBJ2-3; v_call: TRBV7-2; cdr3_aa: CASSLVAGAPDTQYF
j_call: TRBJ1-2; v_call: TRBV3-1/TRBV3-2; cdr3_aa: CASSQRESDYGYTF
j_call: TRBJ2-5; v_call: TRBV18; cdr3_aa: CASSPRQGTQETQYF
j_call: TRBJ2-5; v_call: TRBV6-1; cdr3_aa: CASSELVGTGGIKTQYF
j_call: TRBJ1-1; v_call: TRBV6-2/TRBV6-3; cdr3_aa: CASSPTGLPEAFF
j_call: TRBJ2-3; v_call: TRBV7-2; cdr3_aa: CASSLDRVYDTQYF
j_call: TRBJ2-2; v_call: TRBV6-5; cdr3_aa: CASVTAGGSGELFF
j_call: TRBJ1-2; v_call: TRBV28; cdr3_aa: CASSLTGDYGYTF
j_call: TRBJ2-5; v_call: TRBV4-1; cdr3_aa: CASSHPDSQETQYF
j_call: TRBJ1-5; v_call: TRBV29-1; cdr3_aa: CSVAQTGADQPQHF
j_call: TRBJ1-5; v_call: TRBV10-3; cdr3_aa: CAISTRDKGQPQHF
j_call: TRBJ2-1; v_call: TRBV4-2; cdr3_aa: CASSQDPLSSYNEQFF
j_call: TRBJ1-5; v_call: TRBV6-6; cdr3_aa: CASSYSGRGQPQHF
j_call: TRBJ2-7; v_call: TRBV19; cdr3_aa: CASSPRRTGGIYEQYF
j_call: TRBJ2-1; v_call: TRBV30; cdr3_aa: CAWSTGTPDYNEQFF
j_call: TRBJ2-1; v_call: TRBV6-2/TRBV6-3; cdr3_aa: CASSTTGAPYNEQFF
j_call: TRBJ2-1; v_call: TRBV5-6; cdr3_aa: CASTPTGDNEQFF
j_call: TRBJ2-7; v_call: TRBV5-6; cdr3_aa: CASSRGLYEQYF
j_call: TRBJ2-3; v_call: TRBV10-1; cdr3_aa: CASSDYGTGRTDTQYF
j_call: TRBJ2-1; v_call: TRBV4-3; cdr3_aa: CASSRGGRDRVYNEQFF
j_call: TRBJ2-7; v_call: TRBV11-2; cdr3_aa: CASSLSRAYEQYF
j_call: TRBJ1-1; v_call: TRBV12-3/TRBV12-4; cdr3_aa: CASSLNGNTEAFF
j_call: TRBJ1-5; v_call: TRBV28; cdr3_aa: CASSTTGEAAAGGNQPQHF
j_call: TRBJ2-3; v_call: TRBV12-5; cdr3_aa: CASGLTGADTQYF
j_call: TRBJ1-2; v_call: TRBV28; cdr3_aa: CASSLAGAYYGYTF
j_call: TRBJ1-5; v_call: TRBV7-6; cdr3_aa: CASSLGGLAGQPQHF
j_call: TRBJ1-5; v_call: TRBV28; cdr3_aa: CASSSNPQVVQPQHF
j_call: TRBJ2-3; v_call: TRBV4-1; cdr3_aa: CASSQRIIAGGPDTQYF
j_call: TRBJ2-4; v_call: TRBV4-3; cdr3_aa: CASSQDYGVNIQYF
j_call: TRBJ2-1; v_call: TRBV19; cdr3_aa: CASSPSGGAEQFF
j_call: TRBJ2-7; v_call: TRBV5-1; cdr3_aa: CASSADRPLSYEQYF
j_call: TRBJ1-6; v_call: TRBV6-2/TRBV6-3; cdr3_aa: CASSYRSVGNSPLHF
j_call: TRBJ1-2; v_call: TRBV9; cdr3_aa: CASSPQTDFYGYTF
j_call: TRBJ2-5; v_call: TRBV20-1; cdr3_aa: CSASSGQGETQYF
j_call: TRBJ1-2; v_call: TRBV7-3; cdr3_aa: CASSAPGLGYGYTF